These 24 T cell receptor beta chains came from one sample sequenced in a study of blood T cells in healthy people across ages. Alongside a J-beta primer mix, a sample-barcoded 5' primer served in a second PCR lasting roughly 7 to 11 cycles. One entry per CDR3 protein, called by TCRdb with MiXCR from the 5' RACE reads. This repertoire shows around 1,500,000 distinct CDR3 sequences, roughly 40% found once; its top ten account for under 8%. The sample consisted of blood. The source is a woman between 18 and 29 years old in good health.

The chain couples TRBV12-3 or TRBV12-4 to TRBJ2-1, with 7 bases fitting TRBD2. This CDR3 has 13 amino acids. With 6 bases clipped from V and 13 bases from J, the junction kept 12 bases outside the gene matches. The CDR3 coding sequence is TGTGCCAGCAGGCCCGGGACTACGGAGACCCAGTTCTTC. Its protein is CASRPGTTETQFF.

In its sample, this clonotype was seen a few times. CDR3 amino acids: CATRPGTSAHNEQFF. DNA of the CDR3: TGCGCCACCCGCCCCGGGACTAGCGCCCACAATGAGCAGTTCTTC. The chain uses TRBV5-1 and TRBJ2-1; 10 bases are a match to TRBD2. With 9 bases clipped from V and 5 bases from J, the junction kept 11 bases outside the gene matches. CDR3 length: 15 amino acids. Germline CDR1 and CDR2: SGHRS and YFSETQ.

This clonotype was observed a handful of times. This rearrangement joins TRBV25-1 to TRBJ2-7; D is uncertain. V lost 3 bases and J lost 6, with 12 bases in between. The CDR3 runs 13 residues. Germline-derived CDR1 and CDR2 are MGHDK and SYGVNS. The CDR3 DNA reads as TGTGCCAGCAGTGATCGGGTTGATGGCGAGCAGTACTTC. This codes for CASSDRVDGEQYF.

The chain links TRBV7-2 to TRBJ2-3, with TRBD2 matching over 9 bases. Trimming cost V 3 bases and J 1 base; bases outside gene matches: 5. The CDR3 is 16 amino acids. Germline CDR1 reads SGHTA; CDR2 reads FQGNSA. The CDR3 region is CASSFAAGGGTDTQYF. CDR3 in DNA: TGTGCCAGCAGCTTCGCAGCGGGGGGAGGCACAGATACGCAGTATTTT. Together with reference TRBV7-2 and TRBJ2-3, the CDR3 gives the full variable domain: GAGVSQSPSNKVTEKGKDVELRCDPISGHTALYWYRQSLGQGLEFLIYFQGNSAPDKSGLPSDRFSAERTGGSVSTLTIQRTQQEDSAVYLCASSFAAGGGTDTQYFGPGTRLTVL.

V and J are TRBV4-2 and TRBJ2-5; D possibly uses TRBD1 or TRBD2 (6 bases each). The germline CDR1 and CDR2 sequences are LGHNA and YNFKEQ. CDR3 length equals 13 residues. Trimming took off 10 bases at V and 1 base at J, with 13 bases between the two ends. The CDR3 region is CATRGGLQETQYF. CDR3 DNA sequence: TGTGCCACTCGAGGGGGACTCCAAGAGACCCAGTACTTC.

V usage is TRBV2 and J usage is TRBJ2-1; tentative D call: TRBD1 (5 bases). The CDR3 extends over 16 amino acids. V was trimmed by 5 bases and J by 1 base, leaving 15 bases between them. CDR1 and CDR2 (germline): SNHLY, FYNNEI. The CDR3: CASSNQGSFSYNEQFF. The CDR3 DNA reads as TGTGCCAGCAGTAACCAGGGTTCCTTTTCCTACAATGAGCAGTTCTTC.

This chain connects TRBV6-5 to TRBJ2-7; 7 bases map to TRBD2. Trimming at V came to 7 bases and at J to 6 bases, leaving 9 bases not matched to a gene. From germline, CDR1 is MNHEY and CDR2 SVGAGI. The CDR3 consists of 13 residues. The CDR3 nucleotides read TGTGCCAGCATGAGGGAGGGACCCTCCGAGCAGTACTTC. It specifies CASMREGPSEQYF.

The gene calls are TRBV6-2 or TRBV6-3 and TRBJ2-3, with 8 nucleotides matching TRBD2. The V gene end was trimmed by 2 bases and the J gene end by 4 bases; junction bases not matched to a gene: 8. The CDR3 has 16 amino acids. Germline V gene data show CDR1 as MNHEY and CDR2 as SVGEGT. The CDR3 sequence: CASSYLLADGADTQYF. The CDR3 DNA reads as TGTGCCAGCAGTTACCTACTAGCGGACGGGGCAGATACGCAGTATTTT.

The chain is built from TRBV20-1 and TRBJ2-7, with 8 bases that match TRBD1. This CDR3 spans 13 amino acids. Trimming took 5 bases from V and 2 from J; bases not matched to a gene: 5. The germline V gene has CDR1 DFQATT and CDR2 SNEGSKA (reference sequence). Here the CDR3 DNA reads TGCAGTGCTTTGGACAGGGTCGCCTACGAGCAGTACTTC. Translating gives CSALDRVAYEQYF.

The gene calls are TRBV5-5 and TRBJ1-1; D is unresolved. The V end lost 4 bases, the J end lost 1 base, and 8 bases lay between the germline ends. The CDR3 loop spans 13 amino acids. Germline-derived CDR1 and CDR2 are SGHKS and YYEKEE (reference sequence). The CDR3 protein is CASSPFANTEAFF. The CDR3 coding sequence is TGTGCCAGCAGCCCCTTCGCGAACACTGAAGCTTTCTTT.

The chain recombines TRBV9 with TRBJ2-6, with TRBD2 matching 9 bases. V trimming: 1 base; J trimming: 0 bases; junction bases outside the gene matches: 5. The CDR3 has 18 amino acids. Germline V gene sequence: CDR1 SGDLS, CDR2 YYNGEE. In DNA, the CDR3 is TGTGCCAGCAGCGTATCTCCTAGCGGGAACTCTGGGGCCAACGTCCTGACTTTC. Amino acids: CASSVSPSGNSGANVLTF. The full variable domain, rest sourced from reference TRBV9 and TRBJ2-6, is DSGVTQTPKHLITATGQRVTLRCSPRSGDLSVYWYQQSLDQGLQFLIQYYNGEERAKGNILERFSAQQFPDLHSELNLSSLELGDSALYFCASSVSPSGNSGANVLTFGAGSRLTVL.

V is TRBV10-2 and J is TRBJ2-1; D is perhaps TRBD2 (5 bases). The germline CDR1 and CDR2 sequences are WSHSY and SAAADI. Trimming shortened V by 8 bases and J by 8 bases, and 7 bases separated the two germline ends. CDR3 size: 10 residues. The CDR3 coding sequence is TGCGCCAGCGGGAGCGATGAGCAGTTCTTC. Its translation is CASGSDEQFF.

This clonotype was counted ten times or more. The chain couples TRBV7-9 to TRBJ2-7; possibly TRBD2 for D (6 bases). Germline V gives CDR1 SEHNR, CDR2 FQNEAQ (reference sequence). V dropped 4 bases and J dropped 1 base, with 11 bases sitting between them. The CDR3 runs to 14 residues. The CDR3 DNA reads TGTGCCAGCAGCTCCGGGGGAGGATCCTACGAGCAGTACTTC. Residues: CASSSGGGSYEQYF.

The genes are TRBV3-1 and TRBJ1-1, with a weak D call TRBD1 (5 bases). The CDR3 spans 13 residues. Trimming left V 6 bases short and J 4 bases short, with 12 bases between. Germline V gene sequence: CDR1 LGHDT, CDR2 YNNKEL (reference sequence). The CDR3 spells CASRRRDSTEAFF. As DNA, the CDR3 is TGTGCCAGCAGACGCAGGGATTCCACTGAAGCTTTCTTT.

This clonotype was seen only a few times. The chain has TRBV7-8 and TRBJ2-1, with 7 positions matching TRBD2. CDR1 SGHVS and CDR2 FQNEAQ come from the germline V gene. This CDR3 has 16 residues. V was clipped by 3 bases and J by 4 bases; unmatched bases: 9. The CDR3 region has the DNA TGTGCCAGCAGCTTCGTTATGAGGGAGGGTTACAATGAGCAGTTCTTC. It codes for CASSFVMREGYNEQFF.

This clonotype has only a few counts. CDR3 nucleotide sequence: TGTGCCAGCAGCCAGACCCCGGGCGATTTCTACAATGAGCAGTTCTTC. This encodes CASSQTPGDFYNEQFF. The chain uses TRBV3-1 and TRBJ2-1; D call uncertain. CDR3 size: 16 residues. CDR1 LGHDT and CDR2 YNNKEL come from the germline V gene (reference sequence). V shed 3 bases and J shed 3 bases, with 15 bases lying between them.

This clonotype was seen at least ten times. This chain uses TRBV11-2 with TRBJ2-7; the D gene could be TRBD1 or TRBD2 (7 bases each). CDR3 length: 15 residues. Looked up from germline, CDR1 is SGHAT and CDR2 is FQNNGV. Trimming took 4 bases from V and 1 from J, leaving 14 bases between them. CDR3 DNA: TGTGCCAGCAGCTCCCGACAGGGAGGGTCCTACGAGCAGTACTTC. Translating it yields CASSSRQGGSYEQYF.

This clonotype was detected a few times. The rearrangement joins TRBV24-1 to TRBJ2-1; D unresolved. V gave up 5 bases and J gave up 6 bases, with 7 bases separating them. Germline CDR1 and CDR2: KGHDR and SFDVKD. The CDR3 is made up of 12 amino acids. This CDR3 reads CATSVTANEQFF. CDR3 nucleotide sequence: TGTGCCACCAGTGTCACAGCCAATGAGCAGTTCTTC.

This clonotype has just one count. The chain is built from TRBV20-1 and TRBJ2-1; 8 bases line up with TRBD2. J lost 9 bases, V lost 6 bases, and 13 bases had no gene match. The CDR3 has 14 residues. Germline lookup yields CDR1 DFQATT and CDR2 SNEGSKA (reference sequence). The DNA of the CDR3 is TGCAGTGCCCCTCCTGGCGGGAGGTTCGGTGAGCAGTTCTTC. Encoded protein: CSAPPGGRFGEQFF.

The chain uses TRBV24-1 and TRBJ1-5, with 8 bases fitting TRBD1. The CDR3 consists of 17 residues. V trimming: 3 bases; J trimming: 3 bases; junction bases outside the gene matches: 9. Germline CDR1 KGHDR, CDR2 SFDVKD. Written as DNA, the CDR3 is TGTGCCACCAGTGATGCCGCCCGGACAGGGTCCAATCAGCCCCAGCATTTT. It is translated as CATSDAARTGSNQPQHF.

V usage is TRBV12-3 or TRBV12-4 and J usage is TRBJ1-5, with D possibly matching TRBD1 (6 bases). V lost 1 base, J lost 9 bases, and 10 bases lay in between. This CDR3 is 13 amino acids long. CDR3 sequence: CASSLGGAGPQHF. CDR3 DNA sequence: TGTGCCAGCAGTTTAGGGGGGGCTGGGCCCCAGCATTTT.

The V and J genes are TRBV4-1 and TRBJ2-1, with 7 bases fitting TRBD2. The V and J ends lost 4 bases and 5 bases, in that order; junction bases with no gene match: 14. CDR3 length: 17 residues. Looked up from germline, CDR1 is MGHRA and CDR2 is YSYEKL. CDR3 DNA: TGCGCCAGCAGCCGCTTAAGCACCCTAGCGGCCAACAATGAGCAGTTCTTC. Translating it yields CASSRLSTLAANNEQFF.

The CDR3 region has the DNA TGTGCCAGCAACCCGGACGTGAGCGCAGATACGCAGTATTTT. Protein: CASNPDVSADTQYF. The J gene is TRBJ2-3, the V gene TRBV12-3 or TRBV12-4; no definite D call. This CDR3 has 14 residues. Trimming left V 7 bases short and J 4 bases short, with 15 bases between.

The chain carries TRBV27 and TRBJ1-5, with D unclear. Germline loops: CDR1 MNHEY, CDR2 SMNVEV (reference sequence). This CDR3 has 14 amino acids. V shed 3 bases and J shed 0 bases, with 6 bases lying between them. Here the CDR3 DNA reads TGTGCCAGCAGTTTCACAGCTAGCAATCAGCCCCAGCATTTT. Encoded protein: CASSFTASNQPQHF.